What follows are 31 T cell receptor beta chains derived from one specimen sequenced in a study of response to subunit inactivated influenza vaccine. TCRdb fed the RT-PCR reads into MiXCR, producing one record per CDR3 protein. The sample consists of around 480,000 distinct CDR3 sequences, 16% of them appearing once. The source was CD4+ T cells sorted from PBMCs, collected less than 30 months after vaccination. The receptors were gathered from a man aged 45-69 years who received an inactivated influenza vaccine.

The chain carries TRBV5-1 and TRBJ2-5; D may match TRBD1 or TRBD2 (5 bases each). The V and J ends lost 4 bases and 5 bases respectively, with 15 bases between them. The CDR3 loop spans 14 amino acids. Per the germline V gene, CDR1 is SGHRS and CDR2 is YFSETQ. CDR3 DNA sequence: TGCGCCAGCAGCCCCGGGACCGACGTGGAGACCCAGTACTTC. It encodes CASSPGTDVETQYF.

CDR3 DNA sequence: TGCGCCAGCAGCCATGCGACTAGCGGGGGCCAAAACACCGGGGAGCTGTTTTTT. Amino acids: CASSHATSGGQNTGELFF. J is TRBJ2-2 and V is TRBV4-1, with 12 bases matching TRBD2. With 3 bases clipped from V and 2 bases from J, the junction kept 7 bases outside the gene matches. The CDR3 loop spans 18 amino acids. Germline values: CDR1 MGHRA, CDR2 YSYEKL.

This clonotype has only a few counts. The chain couples TRBV2 to TRBJ2-2; 9 bases are shared with TRBD1. CDR1 is SNHLY and CDR2 is FYNNEI in the germline V gene. Trimming cost V 6 bases and J 6 bases; bases outside gene matches: 5. The CDR3 sequence is 14 residues long. CDR3 sequence: CASSGTGRSGELFF. Here the CDR3 DNA reads TGTGCCAGCAGCGGGACAGGGCGATCCGGGGAGCTGTTTTTT.

The sample holds many counts of this clonotype. The chain carries TRBV12-3 or TRBV12-4 and TRBJ2-4; 7 bases map to TRBD1. This CDR3 region has 16 residues. V shed 5 bases and J 0 bases; nucleotides not matched to a gene: 7. The CDR3 protein is CASSPRTGLAKNIQYF. CDR3 sequence (DNA): TGTGCCAGCAGTCCCCGGACAGGTTTAGCCAAAAACATTCAGTACTTC.

Many counts were recorded for this clonotype. The J gene is TRBJ1-1, the V gene TRBV10-3; no clear D. Germline CDR1 and CDR2: ENHRY and SYGVKD. V shed 5 bases and J shed 1 base, with 5 bases lying between them. The length of the CDR3 is 12 residues. The CDR3 spells CAISPGNTEAFF. The CDR3 DNA is TGTGCCATCAGTCCAGGGAACACTGAAGCTTTCTTT.

The table lists this clonotype with many counts. CDR3 protein: CASSLTSGGITDTQYF. The CDR3 coding sequence is TGTGCCAGCAGCCTGACTAGCGGGGGGATAACAGATACGCAGTATTTT. The chain is built from TRBV5-6 and TRBJ2-3; 13 bases match TRBD2. The CDR3 covers 16 residues. Germline V gives CDR1 SGHDT, CDR2 YYEEEE. Germline trimming cut 4 bases from V and 3 bases from J; bases unmatched to any gene: 5.

In its sample, this clonotype was seen a few times. DNA of the CDR3: TGTGCCAGCAGCCCCTGGGACAGGGTCCCTGAAGCTTTCTTT. Protein sequence: CASSPWDRVPEAFF. The rearrangement uses TRBV3-1 and TRBJ1-1, with TRBD1 identical over 9 bases. Germline lookup yields CDR1 LGHDT and CDR2 YNNKEL (reference sequence). The length of the CDR3 is 14 residues. V lost 4 bases, J lost 6 bases, and 6 bases stayed unmatched.

The CDR3 region is CASSLLYRSGKGELFF. DNA of the CDR3: TGTGCCAGCAGCTTATTATACAGGTCGGGGAAGGGGGAGCTGTTTTTT. The V gene is TRBV7-2, the J gene TRBJ2-2; D may correspond to TRBD1 or TRBD2 (5 bases each). The germline V gene encodes CDR1 SGHTA and CDR2 FQGNSA. CDR3 length equals 16 residues. V lost 2 bases to trimming and J lost 8 bases, with 18 bases between them. Supplemented by reference TRBV7-2 and TRBJ2-2, the full variable domain reads GAGVSQSPSNKVTEKGKDVELRCDPISGHTALYWYRQSLGQGLEFLIYFQGNSAPDKSGLPSDRFSAERTGGSVSTLTIQRTQQEDSAVYLCASSLLYRSGKGELFFGEGSRLTVL.

This clonotype has a handful of counts. The gene calls are TRBV10-3 and TRBJ2-1, with D possibly matching TRBD2 (6 bases). The CDR3 contains 18 residues. Germline V gene data show CDR1 as ENHRY and CDR2 as SYGVKD. V was shortened by 1 base and J by 7 bases, with 23 bases between the two germline ends. CDR3 sequence reads: CAISELELGLLHRNEQFF. The CDR3 DNA follows: TGTGCCATCAGTGAGTTAGAATTGGGACTTTTGCACCGTAATGAGCAGTTCTTC.

This chain connects TRBV15 to TRBJ2-7; the D is unclear. This CDR3 region has 12 residues. Trimming took off 3 bases at V and 8 bases at J, with 11 bases between the two ends. Germline assignment: CDR1 LNHNV and CDR2 YYDKDF (reference sequence). The CDR3 nucleotides read TGTGCCACCAGCAGGAACCTCTTGCAGCAGTACTTC. This translates into CATSRNLLQQYF.

There are many counts of this clonotype. The DNA for the CDR3 is TGTGCCAGCAGTTTAGGGGGTGGCGGGGCCAACGTCCTGACTTTC. This translates into CASSLGGGGANVLTF. The chain links TRBV12-3 or TRBV12-4 to TRBJ2-6, with unresolved D. This CDR3 spans 15 amino acids. Trimming pared 1 base from V and 4 bases from J, leaving 8 bases between.

Only a few counts were recorded for this clonotype. This chain links TRBV7-2 with TRBJ2-3; D unresolved. The V end was cut by 0 bases, the J end by 5 bases, with 6 bases between. CDR1 is SGHTA, CDR2 FQGNSA, per germline. The CDR3 has 13 residues. The CDR3 spells CASSLAPRDTQYF. The CDR3 DNA follows: TGTGCCAGCAGCTTAGCGCCGCGAGATACGCAGTATTTT.

At least ten counts were recorded for this clonotype. V usage is TRBV29-1 and J usage is TRBJ2-6; 12 positions match TRBD1. Germline loops: CDR1 SQVTM, CDR2 ANQGSEA. The CDR3 runs 20 residues. The V segment lost 1 base and the J segment 3 bases; nucleotides outside the gene matches: 13. The CDR3 reads CSVEGVIGTGGYRGANVLTF. The DNA for the CDR3 is TGCAGCGTTGAAGGTGTTATCGGGACAGGGGGCTATCGTGGGGCCAACGTCCTGACTTTC.

The chain carries TRBV20-1 and TRBJ2-7, with D tentatively TRBD1 (5 bases). This CDR3 has 12 amino acids. Germline V gene data show CDR1 as DFQATT and CDR2 as SNEGSKA (reference sequence). V lost 6 bases and J 7 bases, leaving 16 bases between the germline ends. In DNA form, the CDR3 reads TGCAGTGCGATCCTGGACACTCAGGAGCAGTACTTC. It encodes CSAILDTQEQYF.

This clonotype was found many times. The rearrangement joins TRBV29-1 to TRBJ1-2; 7 nucleotides agree with TRBD1. Germline CDR1 is SQVTM and CDR2 is ANQGSEA. This CDR3 has 13 residues. With V trimmed by 7 bases and J by 6 bases, 11 bases remained unmatched. CDR3 region: CSAGTGTANGYTF. CDR3 coding DNA: TGCAGCGCTGGAACCGGGACAGCTAATGGCTACACCTTC.

The rearrangement links TRBV28 to TRBJ2-7; the D is unclear. This CDR3 contains 12 residues. The V end was cut by 3 bases, the J end by 3 bases, with 6 bases between. The germline gives CDR1 MDHEN, CDR2 SYDVKM. CDR3 in DNA: TGTGCCAGCAGTTTCGTCAACTACGAGCAGTACTTC. It encodes CASSFVNYEQYF.

The chain recombines TRBV20-1 with TRBJ2-6, with 9 bases fitting TRBD1. This CDR3 has 16 amino acids. The V segment lost 5 bases and the J segment 0 bases; nucleotides outside the gene matches: 5. The V gene's germline CDR1 is DFQATT and CDR2 SNEGSKA (reference sequence). CDR3 sequence reads: CSAGGTGSSGANVLTF. CDR3 DNA: TGCAGTGCTGGTGGGACAGGGAGCTCTGGGGCCAACGTCCTGACTTTC.

This clonotype was seen many times. This chain links TRBV20-1 with TRBJ2-1, with 10 bases fitting TRBD2. The CDR3 is 15 residues long. Germline assignment: CDR1 DFQATT and CDR2 SNEGSKA (reference sequence). V gave up 4 bases and J gave up 8 bases; unmatched junction bases: 11. In DNA, the CDR3 is TGCAGTGCTACCCCAGCGGGGGGGCGATCCTATGAGCAGTTCTTC. This encodes CSATPAGGRSYEQFF.

This clonotype was seen a few times. The rearrangement uses TRBV6-2 or TRBV6-3 and TRBJ2-5; D perhaps matches TRBD2 (5 bases). Between the trimmed V and J ends, which lost 7 bases and 4 bases, there was a span of 13 bases. CDR3 length: 13 amino acids. In germline, CDR1 is MNHEY, CDR2 SVGEGT. CDR3 in amino acids: CASTQTRGETQYF. DNA of the CDR3: TGTGCCAGCACCCAAACTAGAGGAGAGACCCAGTACTTC.

This clonotype was seen only a few times. The rearrangement links TRBV7-9 to TRBJ1-6; the D gene is possibly TRBD1 (6 bases). The CDR3 has 15 residues. The V end was cut by 1 base, the J end by 6 bases, with 10 bases between. CDR1 is SEHNR, CDR2 FQNEAQ, per germline (reference sequence). The CDR3 region has the DNA TGTGCCAGCAGCTTAGTAAAGGGGGGTAATTCACCCCTCCACTTT. This gives the protein CASSLVKGGNSPLHF.

Turning to this clonotype: This sequence may be a read error, since a much larger clone differs from it by one base. The rearrangement links TRBV4-2 to TRBJ2-3; 7 nucleotides align to TRBD1. The CDR3 has 17 residues. Trimming cost V 2 bases and J 6 bases; bases outside gene matches: 14. Germline V gene sequence: CDR1 LGHNA, CDR2 YNFKEQ. CDR3 DNA: TGTGCCAGCAGCCAATTTAGACAGGGATCAGGCGGCGATACGCAGTATTTT. Translation: CASSQFRQGSGGDTQYF.

The CDR3 DNA sequence: TGTGCCACCGGGGTAGGACTAGCCGCCTACAATGAGCAGTTCTTC. It is translated as CATGVGLAAYNEQFF. The chain joins TRBV15 to TRBJ2-1, with TRBD2 matching 8 bases. There are 15 residues in the CDR3. V lost 8 bases to trimming and J lost 2 bases; unmatched junction nucleotides: 8. CDR1 LNHNV and CDR2 YYDKDF come from the germline V gene (reference sequence).

This clonotype has only a few counts. This sequence joins TRBV11-2 and TRBJ2-7; TRBD1 agrees at 8 bases. This CDR3 spans 15 amino acids. With V trimmed by 5 bases and J by 2 bases, 8 bases remained unmatched. Germline V gene sequence: CDR1 SGHAT, CDR2 FQNNGV. In DNA, the CDR3 is TGTGCCAGCAGCCCAAGGACAGGGTCGACCTACGAGCAGTACTTC. Translating it yields CASSPRTGSTYEQYF. The full variable domain, its missing parts supplied by reference TRBV11-2 and TRBJ2-7, is EAGVAQSPRYKIIEKRQSVAFWCNPISGHATLYWYQQILGQGPKLLIQFQNNGVVDDSQLPKDRFSAERLKGVDSTLKIQPAKLEDSAVYLCASSPRTGSTYEQYFGPGTRLTVT.

This clonotype was seen more than once but under ten times. This chain links TRBV12-3 or TRBV12-4 with TRBJ2-2, with D uncertain. Trimming cost V 2 bases and J 6 bases, with 7 bases left between them. The CDR3 length is 13 residues. The CDR3 protein is CASSLIAPGELFF. The CDR3 bases are TGTGCCAGCAGTTTAATAGCCCCCGGGGAGCTGTTTTTT.

This clonotype was seen only a few times. The chain links TRBV19 to TRBJ2-5, with TRBD1 identical over 10 bases. Germline V gene data show CDR1 as LNHDA and CDR2 as SQIVND (reference sequence). The CDR3 contains 16 residues. V lost 5 bases, J lost 6 bases, and 12 bases stayed unmatched. In DNA form, the CDR3 reads TGTGCCAGTAGTCTCGGGACAGGGGTCAATGGAAAGACCCAGTACTTC. Encoded protein: CASSLGTGVNGKTQYF.

J is TRBJ1-1 and V is TRBV7-9; D perhaps matches TRBD1 (5 bases). V gave up 3 bases and J gave up 5 bases, with 16 bases separating them. Germline CDR1 SEHNR, CDR2 FQNEAQ (reference sequence). The CDR3 has 15 residues. This CDR3 is CASSLRGGSGTEAFF. In nucleotides, the CDR3 is TGTGCCAGCAGCTTGCGGGGGGGTTCGGGTACTGAAGCTTTCTTT.

The CDR3 is CASTQGGLNSNQPQHF. In DNA, the CDR3 is TGTGCCAGCACTCAGGGGGGGTTAAATAGCAATCAGCCCCAGCATTTT. The chain combines TRBV28 with TRBJ1-5; 7 bases agree with TRBD1. The V gene's germline CDR1 is MDHEN and CDR2 SYDVKM. Unmatched junction bases numbered 9, after V lost 7 bases and J lost 0 bases. There are 16 residues in the CDR3.

This sequence joins TRBV4-2 and TRBJ2-5; 8 bases are a match to TRBD2. The length of the CDR3 is 15 residues. Germline CDR1 and CDR2: LGHNA and YNFKEQ. The V and J ends lost 0 bases and 3 bases, in that order; junction bases with no gene match: 3. The CDR3 protein is CASSQDRGGEETQYF. The CDR3 DNA follows: TGTGCCAGCAGCCAAGATCGGGGGGGTGAAGAGACCCAGTACTTC.

The genes are TRBV27 and TRBJ1-1; D gene ambiguous. The germline V gene has CDR1 MNHEY and CDR2 SMNVEV (reference sequence). The CDR3 consists of 12 residues. Trimming left V 10 bases short and J 0 bases short, with 9 bases between. CDR3 region: CATGPLNTEAFF. CDR3 DNA: TGTGCCACCGGGCCCCTGAACACTGAAGCTTTCTTT.

For the CDR3, the DNA is TGTGCCAGCAGTCGGGACAGCGCATTCAATCAGCCCCAGCATTTT. Its translation: CASSRDSAFNQPQHF. The chain recombines TRBV6-1 with TRBJ1-5, with 7 bases identical to TRBD1. Germline V CDR1 and CDR2: MNHNS, SASEGT. Trimming at V came to 5 bases and at J to 3 bases, leaving 7 bases not matched to a gene. The CDR3 spans 15 residues.

The CDR3 nucleotides are TGTGCCAGCAGCCAAGATTTCACAGTCGAAAATTCCCCCCGGGGGGCCAACGTCCTGACTTTC. Residues: CASSQDFTVENSPRGANVLTF. This sequence joins TRBV6-1 and TRBJ2-6; D gene ambiguous. Looked up from germline, CDR1 is MNHNS and CDR2 is SASEGT. V was trimmed by 6 bases and J by 4 bases, leaving 31 bases between them. CDR3 length: 21 residues.